The clone carrying this T cell receptor (beta chain) was counted a few times. Its matching antigen is unknown. No conserved phenylalanine or tryptophan ends this CDR3, so it is likely a read error. The data belong to a study of T cells in Graves' hyperthyroidism and ophthalmopathy. Notes on the study in general: From stable hyperthyroidism, ophthalmopathy was separated by a 13 V-J model.

Trimming took off 0 bases at V and 0 bases at J, with 15 bases between the two ends. The CDR3 covers 17 residues. CDR1 is PRHDT, CDR2 FYEKMQ, per germline (reference sequence). Pregnant or lactating patients were excluded, as were those with uncontrolled infection or other autoimmune disease. Clinical symptoms, serum thyroxine, TRAb, thyroid ultrasound and orbital computed tomography informed diagnoses. This sample holds PBMCs from approximately 9 ml fresh peripheral blood. The TCR beta CDR3 regions underwent amplification using RNA transcripts as the source. TCR CDR3 underwent first-round RT-PCR with the HTBI primer set. Each CDR3 protein is one row after TCRdb ran MiXCR on the multiplex PCR reads. This table holds about 260,000 distinct CDR3 sequences, less than 30% found once.

The sequence was obtained from a middle-aged man with Graves' hyperthyroidism that later progressed to Graves' ophthalmopathy. Sequenced input: blood. The J gene is TRBJ2-7, the V gene TRBV13; D possibly corresponds to TRBD2 (7 bases). The CDR3 DNA reads as TGTGCCAGCAGCTTAGGCGGGCGGGGGCTTAGCTCCTACGAGCAGTACTCC. Its protein is CASSLGGRGLSSYEQYS.